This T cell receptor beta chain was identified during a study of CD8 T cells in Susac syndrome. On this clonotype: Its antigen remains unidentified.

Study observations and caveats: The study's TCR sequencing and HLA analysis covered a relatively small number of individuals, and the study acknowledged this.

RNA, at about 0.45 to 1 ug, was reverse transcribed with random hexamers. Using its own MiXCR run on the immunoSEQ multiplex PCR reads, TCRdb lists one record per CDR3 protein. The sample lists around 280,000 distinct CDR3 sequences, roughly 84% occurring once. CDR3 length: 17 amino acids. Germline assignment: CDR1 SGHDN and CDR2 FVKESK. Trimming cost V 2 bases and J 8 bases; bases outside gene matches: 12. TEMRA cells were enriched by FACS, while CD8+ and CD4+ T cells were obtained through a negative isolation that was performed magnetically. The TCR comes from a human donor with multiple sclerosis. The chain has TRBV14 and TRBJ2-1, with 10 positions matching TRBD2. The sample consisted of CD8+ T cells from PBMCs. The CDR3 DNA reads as TGTGCCAGCAGCCAACCTAGCGGGAGAATCGGTTGGCATGAGCAGTTCTTC. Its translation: CASSQPSGRIGWHEQFF.